This TCR beta chain derives from a study of T cell responses to AZD1222 COVID-19 vaccine. As for the study in general: Analysis merged second doses at about 4 or about 12 weeks.

The assay was immunoSEQ multiplex PCR, and TCRdb's table has in-frame clones only and misses some. The table has tens of thousands of clones, 75% to 90% seen once; the top ten hold about 15%. To note about this clone: Its antigen is currently unknown.

Regarding the study as a whole: Donors skewed white British and female; clonal diversity was possibly underestimated. The CD4 TCRs associated with vaccination extended across spike and predominated at 160-218 and 743-854. Reports say nearly half of spike-specific TCRs go after unmutated variant regions.

The starting material was peripheral blood, obtained on day 0 of AZD1222 vaccination. The clonotype was recovered from an adult in good health.

CDR3 amino acids: CASRQVDSPLHF. The CDR3 nucleotides read TGTGCCAGTCGACAGGTGGATTCACCCCTCCACTTT. The J gene is TRBJ1-6, the V gene TRBV19, with D possibly TRBD1 on 6 matching bases. Germline V CDR1 and CDR2: LNHDA, SQIVND (reference sequence). Trimming left V 8 bases short and J 8 bases short, with 10 bases between. The CDR3 has 12 residues.